Following are 17 T cell receptor beta chains from one sample sequenced in a study of Ad26.COV2.S vaccination and SARS-CoV-2 variants. Treatment here: 15 to 20 received Ad26.COV2.S at low or high dose, single or two shots; about 5 received placebo; per-sample allocation not given. Day 63 after the first vaccine or placebo injection was the time point for sampling. The protocol was immunoSEQ multiplex PCR, while the TCRdb copy is restricted to in-frame clones and leaves out a portion. The repertoire has 350,000 to 500,000 clones, 89% of them found once; the top ten carry about 2.5%. This specimen was peripheral blood, taken in a trial of Ad26.COV2.S vaccine versus placebo. The receptors here all came from a person aged 18 to 65 who received the Ad26.COV2.S COVID-19 vaccine or a placebo.

The chain joins TRBV28 to TRBJ2-1; D remains ambiguous. V lost 3 bases and J lost 3, with 6 bases in between. Germline values: CDR1 MDHEN, CDR2 SYDVKM. CDR3 length equals 13 residues. The CDR3 region is CASSLEHYNEQFF. The CDR3 DNA reads TGTGCCAGCAGTTTGGAGCACTACAATGAGCAGTTCTTC.

This clone was counted only a few times. This chain uses TRBV10-3 with TRBJ1-6, with D uncertain. CDR3 length equals 15 residues. Trimming shortened V by 2 bases and J by 8 bases, and 13 bases separated the two germline ends. Germline CDR1 ENHRY, CDR2 SYGVKD. This CDR3 reads CAISERSQADSPLHF. The CDR3 nucleotides read TGTGCCATCAGTGAGAGGAGTCAGGCGGATTCACCCCTCCACTTT.

J is TRBJ1-2 and V is TRBV4-2; D is unresolved. CDR1 and CDR2 (germline): LGHNA, YNFKEQ. V lost 8 bases, J lost 4 bases, and 14 bases lay in between. CDR3 length: 13 amino acids. The CDR3 DNA follows: TGTGCCAGCGGCTTGGGCGGCAGCTATGGCTACACCTTC. Amino acids: CASGLGGSYGYTF.

The V and J genes are TRBV27 and TRBJ2-3; D gene ambiguous. The CDR3 covers 12 residues. V was trimmed by 3 bases and J by 8 bases, leaving 9 bases between them. CDR1 MNHEY and CDR2 SMNVEV come from the germline V gene (reference sequence). The CDR3 spells CASSFGPSTQYF. The CDR3 DNA reads TGTGCCAGCAGTTTCGGCCCAAGTACGCAGTATTTT.

Here the CDR3 reads CASSLEARSRQQQYF. For the CDR3, the DNA is TGTGCCAGCAGCTTAGAGGCCAGGTCTCGCCAGCAGCAGTACTTC. The gene calls are TRBV7-2 and TRBJ2-7; D call uncertain. The ends were cut back, 1 base at V and 8 bases at J, with 18 bases in the middle. Per germline, CDR1 SGHTA and CDR2 FQGNSA. The CDR3 covers 15 residues.

The chain has TRBV29-1 and TRBJ1-1; D uncertain. Germline CDR1 and CDR2: SQVTM and ANQGSEA. Deletions cut 6 bases from V and 11 bases from J, with 19 bases between. The CDR3 spans 12 residues. The CDR3 region is CSVPTLFEGAFF. DNA for the CDR3: TGCAGCGTGCCAACACTTTTCGAAGGGGCTTTCTTT. Full variable domain (outside the CDR3, taken from reference TRBV29-1 and TRBJ1-1): SAVISQKPSRDICQRGTSLTIQCQVDSQVTMMFWYRQQPGQSLTLIATANQGSEATYESGFVIDKFPISRPNLTFSTLTVSNMSPEDSSIYLCSVPTLFEGAFFGQGTRLTVV.

The sample holds a few counts of this clone. This chain links TRBV3-1 (or the pseudogene TRBV3-2) with TRBJ2-7; TRBD2 might be the D (6 bases). CDR3 size: 12 residues. Germline V gene sequence: CDR1 LGHDT, CDR2 YNNKEL (reference sequence). Trimming pared 5 bases from V and 3 bases from J, leaving 8 bases between. CDR3 loop: CASSYGGYEQYV. The CDR3 nucleotides read TGTGCCAGCAGCTACGGGGGCTACGAGCAGTACGTC.

By share of the sample, this clone is medium-sized. The rearrangement uses TRBV11-2 and TRBJ1-1, with D perhaps matching TRBD1 (5 bases). V was shortened by 2 bases and J by 8 bases, with 12 bases between the two germline ends. This CDR3 has 13 residues. The germline V gene encodes CDR1 SGHAT and CDR2 FQNNGV. The CDR3 region is CASSLTGPTEAFF. The CDR3 DNA follows: TGTGCCAGCAGCTTAACAGGACCAACCGAAGCTTTCTTT.

The chain uses TRBV4-2 and TRBJ1-1; 7 nucleotides line up with TRBD1. Germline V lookup: CDR1 LGHNA, CDR2 YNFKEQ. CDR3 length: 15 amino acids. V lost 0 bases to trimming and J lost 3 bases; unmatched junction nucleotides: 4. The DNA for the CDR3 is TGTGCCAGCAGCCAAGAAGCACAGGGGTACACTGAAGCTTTCTTT. Amino acid sequence: CASSQEAQGYTEAFF.

The chain joins TRBV2 to TRBJ1-3; D not certain. CDR1 is SNHLY, CDR2 FYNNEI, per germline. V lost 3 bases, J lost 4 bases, and 10 bases lay in between. CDR3 size: 14 residues. The CDR3 region is CASSELPWGNTIYF. The CDR3 DNA follows: TGTGCCAGCAGTGAGTTACCGTGGGGAAACACCATATATTTT.

V is TRBV5-1 and J is TRBJ1-2; D unclear. This CDR3 region has 13 residues. CDR1 and CDR2 (germline): SGHRS, YFSETQ. V gave up 2 bases and J gave up 6 bases, with 11 bases separating them. CDR3 DNA: TGCGCCAGCAGCTTCTCCCTTTTCGATGGCTACACCTTC. Its translation is CASSFSLFDGYTF.

In DNA, the CDR3 is TGTGCCAGCAGTTACCCGGACAGGGTCGGCGAAAAACTGTTTTTT. Protein sequence: CASSYPDRVGEKLFF. V is TRBV28 and J is TRBJ1-4, with 8 bases matching TRBD1. V gave up 4 bases and J gave up 8 bases; unmatched junction bases: 9. CDR3 length: 15 residues. Germline V gene lookup returns CDR1 MDHEN and CDR2 SYDVKM.

The rearrangement joins TRBV4-1 to TRBJ2-3; D uncertain. Germline V gene lookup returns CDR1 MGHRA and CDR2 YSYEKL. This CDR3 contains 16 residues. The germline V and J ends were trimmed by 5 bases and 1 base, with 16 bases remaining between them. CDR3 in DNA: TGCGCCAGCAGCTGGGTCGAGCAAAGGGGCACAGATACGCAGTATTTT. It encodes CASSWVEQRGTDTQYF.

The J gene is TRBJ2-5, the V gene TRBV5-1, with 7 bases identical to TRBD2. The CDR3 has 15 amino acids. Germline loops: CDR1 SGHRS, CDR2 YFSETQ. V lost 1 base and J lost 5; bases outside the gene matches: 8. The CDR3, as DNA: TGCGCCAGCAGCTTGTTTGTCGGGGGAGGGGAGACCCAGTACTTC. This encodes CASSLFVGGGETQYF.

This chain joins TRBV7-9 and TRBJ2-1; a possible D gene is TRBD2 (7 bases). CDR3 length: 13 residues. With 4 bases removed from V and 9 bases from J, the gap between germline ends came to 13 bases. The germline CDR1 and CDR2 sequences are SEHNR and FQNEAQ (reference sequence). DNA for the CDR3: TGTGCCAGCAGCTCTACAGGGAGGGGTGAGCAGTTCTTC. Its protein product is CASSSTGRGEQFF.

CDR3 in DNA: TGTGCCAGCAGCCAAAGGTGGGCGGACTATGGCTACACCTTC. It encodes CASSQRWADYGYTF. The chain recombines TRBV3-1 (or the pseudogene TRBV3-2) with TRBJ1-2; D not certain. V shed 2 bases and J shed 3 bases, with 10 bases lying between them. Germline V gene sequence: CDR1 LGHDT, CDR2 YNNKEL (reference sequence). The CDR3 has 14 residues.

The chain combines TRBV6-2 or TRBV6-3 with TRBJ1-1, with D hard to call. The CDR3 extends over 15 amino acids. The ends were cut back, 3 bases at V and 0 bases at J, with 11 bases in the middle. CDR1 and CDR2 from the germline V gene are MNHEY and SVGEGT. CDR3 sequence reads: CASSYERRLNTEAFF. DNA for the CDR3: TGTGCCAGCAGTTATGAGAGGCGGTTGAACACTGAAGCTTTCTTT.